The clone carrying this T cell receptor beta chain was counted only a few times. Isolation recovered at least 7 million PBMCs from every sample. A second PCR of about 7 to 12 cycles used a sample-barcoded 5' primer and a J-beta primer mix. Via MiXCR, TCRdb re-called the 5' RACE reads, giving one row per CDR3 protein. The sample holds more than 1 million distinct CDR3 sequences, around 43% seen once. The sample is drawn from a study of blood T cells in healthy people across ages. V was pared by 0 bases and J by 10 bases, with 7 bases between. This CDR3 is built from 12 residues. Germline V gene data show CDR1 as SEHNR and CDR2 as FQNEAQ (reference sequence).

This TCR was recovered from a woman between 55 and 75 years old in good health. The chain combines TRBV7-9 with TRBJ2-1; D remains unclear. Sequenced material: blood. The CDR3 loop reads CASSLALYEQFF. CDR3 in DNA: TGTGCCAGCAGCTTAGCCCTCTACGAGCAGTTCTTC.